This T cell receptor beta chain appears in the sequencing data of a study of shared clonotypes between healthy human individuals. For the study at large: CD4 naive and CD4 memory each took three plates per donor, while CD8 naive took two and CD8 memory one.

Only in-frame clones appear in the TCRdb table, and some are missing; sequencing was by immunoSEQ multiplex PCR. This table has over a million clones, about 84% appearing once. As regards this clone: Its antigen is still unknown.

CDR3 size: 14 residues. The germline gives CDR1 SNHLY, CDR2 FYNNEI. The J segment lost 8 bases and the V segment lost 6 bases, leaving 7 bases of the junction unmatched. Study-wide points: Investigators collected only blood, and repertoires in tissues likely differ.

A CD45RA+ naive subset and a CD45RA-negative memory subset were split from CD4+ cells. Sequencing input: memory CD4+ T cells from PBMCs. Subset given: CD45RA-negative fraction. The receptor's source is a man aged 18 to 35 in good health. Some clones in this sample may be carry-over from other donors' samples. The chain employs TRBV2 and TRBJ1-1; TRBD1 agrees at 12 bases. The CDR3 sequence: CASSRDRGREEAFF. In DNA form, the CDR3 reads TGTGCCAGCAGCCGGGACAGGGGGCGGGAGGAAGCTTTCTTT.